This T cell receptor (beta chain) was captured by sequencing in a study of prognosis after radiotherapy for stage I lung cancer. For the study at large: Operability status for all non-small cell lung cancer patients was recorded as medically inoperable. Patients received 3 to 5 SBRT fractions with a biologically effective dose of at least 100 Gy.

From genomic DNA, two-round multiplex PCR was used to amplify TCR beta CDR3. First-round PCR employed TRBV- and TRBJ-specific primers for each gene. A single record per CDR3 protein comes from TCRdb applying MiXCR to the multiplex PCR reads. The data show 15,000 to 20,000 distinct CDR3 sequences, around 31% seen once. This clonotype was counted ten times or more. No antigen is known for it. Whole-study results and caveats: Frequencies of TRBV and TRBJ gene use reportedly varied by whether patients had metastases.

Trimming pared 6 bases from V and 13 bases from J, leaving 15 bases between. The CDR3 has 11 residues. The germline V gene has CDR1 MNHEY and CDR2 SVGEGT. Node-negative status on CT and PET/CT applied to all patients, none having prior chemotherapy, radiotherapy or other malignancies. The TCR was taken from a donor at least 50 years old with non-small cell lung cancer. This chain links TRBV6-2 or TRBV6-3 with TRBJ1-2; the D is unclear. The sequences come from PBMCs, collected before or after stereotactic body radiation therapy (not recorded which). In DNA, the CDR3 is TGTGCCAGCAGAAACCCCGGCCCCGTCACCTTC. This translates into CASRNPGPVTF.